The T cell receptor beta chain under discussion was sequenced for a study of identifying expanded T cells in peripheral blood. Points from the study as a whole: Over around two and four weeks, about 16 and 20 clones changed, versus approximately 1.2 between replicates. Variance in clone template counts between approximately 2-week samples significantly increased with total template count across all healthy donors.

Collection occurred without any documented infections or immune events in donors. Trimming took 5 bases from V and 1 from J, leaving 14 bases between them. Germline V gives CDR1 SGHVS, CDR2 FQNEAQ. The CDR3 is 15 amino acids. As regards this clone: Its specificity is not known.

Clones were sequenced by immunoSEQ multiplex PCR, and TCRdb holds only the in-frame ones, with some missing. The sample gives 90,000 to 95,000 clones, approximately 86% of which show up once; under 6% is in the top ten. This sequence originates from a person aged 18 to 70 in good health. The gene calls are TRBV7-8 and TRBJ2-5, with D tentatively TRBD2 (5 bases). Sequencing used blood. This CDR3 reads CASSLERNSQETQYF. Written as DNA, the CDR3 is TGTGCCAGCAGCCTTGAGCGGAACTCCCAAGAGACCCAGTACTTC.